This record looks at one T cell receptor beta chain sequence and its context. The source of the sample is a study of shared clonotypes between healthy human individuals. This CDR3 is 14 amino acids long. Per germline, CDR1 LNHDA and CDR2 SQIVND (reference sequence). J gave up 2 bases and V 8 bases, and 0 bases lay outside the gene matches. Running of the assay took place at deep level. Data came from immunoSEQ multiplex PCR; TCRdb stores just in-frame clones and leaves some out. The table includes over 1.4 million clones, roughly 95% detected once. This TCR was sampled from a man aged 25-45 years in good health. The sequenced material came from naive CD4+ T cells sorted from blood. Regarding subset: CD45RA+ positively selected. The chain employs TRBV19 and TRBJ2-7; 16 positions match TRBD2. CDR3 amino acids: CASGTSGRAYEQYF. CDR3 coding DNA: TGTGCCAGTGGGACTAGCGGGAGGGCCTACGAGCAGTACTTC.